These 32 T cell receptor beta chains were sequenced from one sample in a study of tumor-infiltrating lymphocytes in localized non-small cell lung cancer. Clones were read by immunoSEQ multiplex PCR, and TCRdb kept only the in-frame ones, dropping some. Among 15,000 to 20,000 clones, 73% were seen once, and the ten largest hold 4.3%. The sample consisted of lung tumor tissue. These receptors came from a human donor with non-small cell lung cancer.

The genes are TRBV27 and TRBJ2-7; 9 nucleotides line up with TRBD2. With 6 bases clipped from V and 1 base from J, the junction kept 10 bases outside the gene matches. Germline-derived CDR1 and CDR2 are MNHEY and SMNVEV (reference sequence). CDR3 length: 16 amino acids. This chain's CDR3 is CASRVRPGLASYEQYF. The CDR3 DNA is TGTGCCAGCAGGGTACGGCCGGGACTAGCATCCTACGAGCAGTACTTC.

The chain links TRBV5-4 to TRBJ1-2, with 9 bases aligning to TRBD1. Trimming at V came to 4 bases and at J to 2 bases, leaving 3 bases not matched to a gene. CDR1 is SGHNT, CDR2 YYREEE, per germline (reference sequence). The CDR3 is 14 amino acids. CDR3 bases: TGTGCCAGCAGCCCGACAGGGGGAAACTATGGCTACACCTTC. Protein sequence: CASSPTGGNYGYTF.

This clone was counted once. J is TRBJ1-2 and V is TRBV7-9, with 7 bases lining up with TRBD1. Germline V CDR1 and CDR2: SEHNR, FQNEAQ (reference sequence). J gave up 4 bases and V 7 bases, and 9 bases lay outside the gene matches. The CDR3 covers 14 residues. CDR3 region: CASTGGTDLYGYTF. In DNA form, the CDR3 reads TGTGCCAGCACGGGGGGGACAGACCTCTATGGCTACACCTTC.

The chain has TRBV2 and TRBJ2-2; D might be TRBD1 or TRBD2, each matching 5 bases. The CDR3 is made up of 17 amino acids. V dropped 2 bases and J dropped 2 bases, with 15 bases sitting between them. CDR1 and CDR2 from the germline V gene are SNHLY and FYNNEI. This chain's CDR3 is CASSEYGAALNTGELFF. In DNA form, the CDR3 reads TGTGCCAGCAGTGAATACGGGGCAGCTTTAAACACCGGGGAGCTGTTTTTT.

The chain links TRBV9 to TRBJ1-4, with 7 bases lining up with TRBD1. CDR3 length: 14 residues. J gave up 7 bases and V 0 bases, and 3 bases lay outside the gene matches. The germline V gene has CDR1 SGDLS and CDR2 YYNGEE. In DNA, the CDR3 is TGTGCCAGCAGCGTAGGACAGGGTGGTGAAAAACTGTTTTTT. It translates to CASSVGQGGEKLFF.

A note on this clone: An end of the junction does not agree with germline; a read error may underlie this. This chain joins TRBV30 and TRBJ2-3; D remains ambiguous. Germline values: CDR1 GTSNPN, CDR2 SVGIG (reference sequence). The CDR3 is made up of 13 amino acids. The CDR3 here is CAWGKRSTDMQYF. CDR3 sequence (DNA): TGTGCCTGGGGAAAGAGGAGCACAGATATGCAGTATTTT.

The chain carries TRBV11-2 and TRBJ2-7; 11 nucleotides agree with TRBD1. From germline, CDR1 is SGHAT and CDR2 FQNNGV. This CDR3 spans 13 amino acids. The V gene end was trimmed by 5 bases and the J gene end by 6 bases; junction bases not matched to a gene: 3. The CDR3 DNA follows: TGTGCCAGCAGCCAGGACAGGGGGCGCGAGCAGTACTTC. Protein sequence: CASSQDRGREQYF.

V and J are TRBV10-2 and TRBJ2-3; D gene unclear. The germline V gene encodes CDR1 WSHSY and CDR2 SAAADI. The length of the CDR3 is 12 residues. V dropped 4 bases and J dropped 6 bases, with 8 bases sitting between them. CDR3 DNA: TGCGCCAGCAGTGTCGGTGGGGATACGCAGTATTTT. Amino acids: CASSVGGDTQYF.

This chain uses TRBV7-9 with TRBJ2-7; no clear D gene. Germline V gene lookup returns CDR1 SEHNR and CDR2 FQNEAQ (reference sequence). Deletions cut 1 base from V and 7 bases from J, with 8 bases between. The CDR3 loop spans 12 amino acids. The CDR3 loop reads CASSLDLGEQYF. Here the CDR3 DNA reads TGTGCCAGCAGCTTAGATCTGGGGGAGCAGTACTTC. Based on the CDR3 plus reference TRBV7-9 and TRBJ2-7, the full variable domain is DTGVSQNPRHKITKRGQNVTFRCDPISEHNRLYWYRQTLGQGPEFLTYFQNEAQLEKSRLLSDRFSAERPKGSFSTLEIQRTEQGDSAMYLCASSLDLGEQYFGPGTRLTVT.

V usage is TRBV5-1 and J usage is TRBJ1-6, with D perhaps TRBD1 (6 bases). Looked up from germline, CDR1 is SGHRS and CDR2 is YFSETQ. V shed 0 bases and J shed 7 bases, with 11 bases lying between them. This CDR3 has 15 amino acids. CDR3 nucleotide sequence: TGCGCCAGCAGCTTGGAGGGGGTAGGAAATTCACCCCTCCACTTT. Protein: CASSLEGVGNSPLHF.

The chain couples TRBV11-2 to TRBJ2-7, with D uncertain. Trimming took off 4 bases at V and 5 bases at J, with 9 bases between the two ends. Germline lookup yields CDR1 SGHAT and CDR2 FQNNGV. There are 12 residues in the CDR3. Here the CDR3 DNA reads TGTGCCAGCAGCTCCTTCAACGACGAGCAGTACTTC. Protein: CASSSFNDEQYF.

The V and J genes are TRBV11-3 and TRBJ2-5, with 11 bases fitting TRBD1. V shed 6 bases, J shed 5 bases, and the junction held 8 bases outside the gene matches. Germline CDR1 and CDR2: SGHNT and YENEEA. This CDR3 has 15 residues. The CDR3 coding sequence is TGTGCCAGCAGTAACGGACAGGGGGCTGAGGAGACCCAGTACTTC. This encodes CASSNGQGAEETQYF.

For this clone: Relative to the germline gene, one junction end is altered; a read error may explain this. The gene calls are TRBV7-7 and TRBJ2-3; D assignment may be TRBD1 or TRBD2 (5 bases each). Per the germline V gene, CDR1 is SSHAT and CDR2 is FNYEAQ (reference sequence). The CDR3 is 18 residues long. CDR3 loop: CASSLEDGAGHDTDTQYF. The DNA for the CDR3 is TGTGCTAGCAGCTTAGAGGACGGGGCAGGGCATGACACAGATACGCAGTATTTT.

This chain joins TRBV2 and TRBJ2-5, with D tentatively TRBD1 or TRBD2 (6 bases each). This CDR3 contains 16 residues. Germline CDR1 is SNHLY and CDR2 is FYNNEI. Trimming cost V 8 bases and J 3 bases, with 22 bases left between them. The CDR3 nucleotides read TGTGCCAGCGAGGGAACCGGGACATGGGGGGAAGAGACCCAGTACTTC. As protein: CASEGTGTWGEETQYF.

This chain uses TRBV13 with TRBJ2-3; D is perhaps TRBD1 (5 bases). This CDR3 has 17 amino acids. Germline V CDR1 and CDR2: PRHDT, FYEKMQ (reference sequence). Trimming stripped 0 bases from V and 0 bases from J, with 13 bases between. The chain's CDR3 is CASSLGQVVRSTDTQYF. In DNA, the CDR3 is TGTGCCAGCAGCTTAGGACAGGTTGTCCGCAGCACAGATACGCAGTATTTT.

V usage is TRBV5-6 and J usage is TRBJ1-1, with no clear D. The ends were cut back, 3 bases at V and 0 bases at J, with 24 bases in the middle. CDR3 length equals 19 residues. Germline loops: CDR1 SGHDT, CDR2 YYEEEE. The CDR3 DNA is TGTGCCAGCAGCTCCTCTTCCCGAGGGTGGGAGCTAATGAACACTGAAGCTTTCTTT. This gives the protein CASSSSSRGWELMNTEAFF.

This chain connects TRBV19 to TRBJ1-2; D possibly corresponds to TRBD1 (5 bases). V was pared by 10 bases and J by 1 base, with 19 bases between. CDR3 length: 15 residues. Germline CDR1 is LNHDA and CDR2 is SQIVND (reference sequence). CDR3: CATSTGRDSNYGYTF. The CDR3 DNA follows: TGTGCCACGTCGACCGGGAGAGACAGTAACTATGGCTACACCTTC.

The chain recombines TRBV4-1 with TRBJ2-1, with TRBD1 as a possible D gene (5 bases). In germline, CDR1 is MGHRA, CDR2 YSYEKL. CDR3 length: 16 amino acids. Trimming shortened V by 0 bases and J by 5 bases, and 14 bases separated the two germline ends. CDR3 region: CASSQEGQGGHNEQFF. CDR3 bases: TGCGCCAGCAGCCAAGAAGGGCAGGGTGGCCACAATGAGCAGTTCTTC.

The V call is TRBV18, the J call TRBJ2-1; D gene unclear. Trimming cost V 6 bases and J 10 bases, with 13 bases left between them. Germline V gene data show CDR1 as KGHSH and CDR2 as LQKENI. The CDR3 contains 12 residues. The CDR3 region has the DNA TGTGCCAGCTCCCCCTCCTTGCTAGAGCAGTTCTTC. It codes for CASSPSLLEQFF.

CDR3 sequence reads: CASSLGGISGNTIYF. The DNA of the CDR3 is TGTGCCAGCAGCTTAGGGGGGATCTCTGGAAACACCATATATTTT. This sequence joins TRBV7-8 and TRBJ1-3, with a possible D match to TRBD1 (5 bases). The length of the CDR3 is 15 residues. CDR1 and CDR2 (germline): SGHVS, FQNEAQ. Between the trimmed V and J ends, which lost 1 base and 0 bases, there was a span of 7 bases. Full variable domain (missing parts from reference TRBV7-8 and TRBJ1-3): GAGVSQSPRYKVAKRGQDVALRCDPISGHVSLFWYQQALGQGPEFLTYFQNEAQLDKSGLPSDRFFAERPEGSVSTLKIQRTQQEDSAVYLCASSLGGISGNTIYFGEGSWLTVV.

The CDR3 DNA follows: TGTGCCTGTGGGACAGGGTCCGAAAAACTGTTTTTT. Protein: CACGTGSEKLFF. The chain couples TRBV30 to TRBJ1-4; 9 nucleotides align to TRBD1. The CDR3 extends over 12 amino acids. Germline V gene data show CDR1 as GTSNPN and CDR2 as SVGIG (reference sequence). V dropped 6 bases and J dropped 8; count of bases not matched to a gene: 4. The variable domain in full, with the rest retrieved from reference TRBV30 and TRBJ1-4, is SQTIHQWPATLVQPVGSPLSLECTVEGTSNPNLYWYRQAAGRGLQLLFYSVGIGQISSEVPQNLSASRPQDRQFILSSKKLLLSDSGFYLCACGTGSEKLFFGSGTQLSVL.

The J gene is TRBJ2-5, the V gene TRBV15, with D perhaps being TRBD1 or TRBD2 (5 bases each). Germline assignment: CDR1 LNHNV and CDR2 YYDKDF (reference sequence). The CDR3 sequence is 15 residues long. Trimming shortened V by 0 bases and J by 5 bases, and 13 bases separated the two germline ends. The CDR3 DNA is TGTGCCACCAGCAGAGATACGAGGGGCTTTGAGACCCAGTACTTC. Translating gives CATSRDTRGFETQYF.

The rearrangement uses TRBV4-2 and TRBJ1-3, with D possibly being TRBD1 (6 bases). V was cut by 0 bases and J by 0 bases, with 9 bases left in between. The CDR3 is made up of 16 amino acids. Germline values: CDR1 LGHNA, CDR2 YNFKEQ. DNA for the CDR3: TGTGCCAGCAGCCAAGATCTCAGGGGCTCTGGAAACACCATATATTTT. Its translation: CASSQDLRGSGNTIYF.

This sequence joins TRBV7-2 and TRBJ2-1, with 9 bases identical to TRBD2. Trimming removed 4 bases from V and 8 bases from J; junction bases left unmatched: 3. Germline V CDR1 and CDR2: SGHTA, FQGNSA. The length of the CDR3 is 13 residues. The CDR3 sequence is CASSSTSGYEQFF. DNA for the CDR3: TGTGCCAGCAGCTCAACTAGCGGGTATGAGCAGTTCTTC.

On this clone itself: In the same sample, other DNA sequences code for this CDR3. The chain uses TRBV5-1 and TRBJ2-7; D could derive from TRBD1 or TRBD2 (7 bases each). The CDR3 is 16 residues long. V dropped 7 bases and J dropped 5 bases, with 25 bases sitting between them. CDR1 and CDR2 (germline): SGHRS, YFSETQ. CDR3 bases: TGCGCCAGCCATCAGCAGTCAGGGGGGGCGAACCACGAGCAGTACTTC. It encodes CASHQQSGGANHEQYF.

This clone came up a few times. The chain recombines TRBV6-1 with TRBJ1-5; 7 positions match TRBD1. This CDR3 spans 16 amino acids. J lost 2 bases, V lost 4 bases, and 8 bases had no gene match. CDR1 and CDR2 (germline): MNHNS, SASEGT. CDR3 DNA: TGTGCCAGCAGTGGACCACAGGGGAAGGGCAATCAGCCCCAGCATTTT. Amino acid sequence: CASSGPQGKGNQPQHF.

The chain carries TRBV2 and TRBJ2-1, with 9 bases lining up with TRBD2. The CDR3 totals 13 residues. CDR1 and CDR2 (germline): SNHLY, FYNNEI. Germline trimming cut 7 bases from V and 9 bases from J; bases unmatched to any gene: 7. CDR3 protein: CASKKAGGGEQFF. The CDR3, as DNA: TGTGCCAGCAAGAAAGCGGGAGGAGGTGAGCAGTTCTTC.

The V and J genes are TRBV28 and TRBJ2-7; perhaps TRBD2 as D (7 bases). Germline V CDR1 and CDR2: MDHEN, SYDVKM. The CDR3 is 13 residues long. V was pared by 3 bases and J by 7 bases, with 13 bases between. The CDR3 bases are TGTGCCAGCAGTTTGGGGGGGCGCGAGGAGCAGTACTTC. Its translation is CASSLGGREEQYF.

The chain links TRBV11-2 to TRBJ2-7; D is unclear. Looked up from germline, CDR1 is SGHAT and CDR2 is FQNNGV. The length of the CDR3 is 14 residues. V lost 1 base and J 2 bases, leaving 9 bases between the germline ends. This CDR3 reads CASSLVMLPYEQYF. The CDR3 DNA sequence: TGTGCCAGCAGCTTAGTGATGTTACCCTACGAGCAGTACTTC.

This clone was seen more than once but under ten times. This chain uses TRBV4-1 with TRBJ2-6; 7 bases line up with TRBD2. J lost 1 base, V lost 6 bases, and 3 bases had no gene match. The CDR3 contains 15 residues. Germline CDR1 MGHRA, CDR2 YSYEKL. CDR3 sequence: CASRGGRSGANVLTF. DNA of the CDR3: TGCGCCAGCAGGGGGGGGAGGTCTGGGGCCAACGTCCTGACTTTC.

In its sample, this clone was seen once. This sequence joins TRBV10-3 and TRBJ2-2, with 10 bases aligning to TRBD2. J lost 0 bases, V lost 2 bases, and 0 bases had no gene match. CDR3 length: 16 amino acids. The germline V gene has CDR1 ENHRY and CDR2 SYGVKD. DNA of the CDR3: TGTGCCATCAGTGAGAGCGGGGGGGCGAACACCGGGGAGCTGTTTTTT. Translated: CAISESGGANTGELFF.

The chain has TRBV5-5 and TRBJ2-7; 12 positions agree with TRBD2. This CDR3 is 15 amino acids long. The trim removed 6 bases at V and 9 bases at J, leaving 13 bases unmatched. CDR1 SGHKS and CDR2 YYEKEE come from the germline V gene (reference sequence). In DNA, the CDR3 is TGTGCCAGCACCGGGGGATCTAGCGGGAGGGCCGGGCAGTACTTC. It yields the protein CASTGGSSGRAGQYF.